This TCR beta chain was captured by sequencing in a study of T cell responses to AZD1222 COVID-19 vaccine. Looking at the study overall: Samples with a second dose at about 4 or about 12 weeks were pooled together.

TCRdb keeps only in-frame clones here, not all; method: immunoSEQ multiplex PCR. The table lists 150,000 to 200,000 clones, around 93% of them singletons. Regarding this clone: Its matching antigen is unknown.

This CDR3 contains 16 residues. Germline V gives CDR1 SGDLS, CDR2 YYNGEE. The V and J ends lost 4 bases and 0 bases, in that order; junction bases with no gene match: 5. Study-wide results and limits: Among spike-specific TCRs, nearly half reportedly target unmutated variant regions. Repertoires in all cases were sampled only once the peak T cell response had passed.

The sequencing used peripheral blood, collected on day 0 of AZD1222 vaccination. The chain carries TRBV9 and TRBJ1-3; TRBD1 aligns across 9 bases. This clonotype originated in an adult in good health. Here the CDR3 DNA reads TGTGCCAGCAGCTTACAGGGGGCGAGCTCTGGAAACACCATATATTTT. Its protein is CASSLQGASSGNTIYF.